The 17 T cell receptor beta chains in this list originate from one sample, sequenced in a study of shared clonotypes between healthy human individuals. The protocol was immunoSEQ multiplex PCR, while the TCRdb copy is restricted to in-frame clones and leaves out a portion. Of some 740,000 clones listed, around 92% are singletons. As defined, naive CD8 cells were CD45RO-negative and positively selected for CCR7, with terminally differentiated effector memory CD45RA+ cells excluded. Material: naive CD8+ T cells sorted from blood. These receptors were obtained from a man aged 25 to 45 in good health.

This chain joins TRBV9 and TRBJ2-7, with D perhaps matching TRBD1 or TRBD2 (5 bases each). Trimming cost V 3 bases and J 2 bases, with 12 bases left between them. CDR3 size: 14 residues. Per germline, CDR1 SGDLS and CDR2 YYNGEE. CDR3 amino acids: CASSARDLAYEQYF. CDR3 coding DNA: TGTGCCAGCAGCGCCCGGGACCTAGCCTACGAGCAGTACTTC. Full variable domain (remainder filled in from reference TRBV9 and TRBJ2-7): DSGVTQTPKHLITATGQRVTLRCSPRSGDLSVYWYQQSLDQGLQFLIQYYNGEERAKGNILERFSAQQFPDLHSELNLSSLELGDSALYFCASSARDLAYEQYFGPGTRLTVT.

In this sample, this clone turned up once. The chain joins TRBV20-1 to TRBJ2-1, with a possible D match to TRBD2 (7 bases). Trimming shortened V by 6 bases and J by 14 bases, and 17 bases separated the two germline ends. Germline-derived CDR1 and CDR2 are DFQATT and SNEGSKA (reference sequence). The length of the CDR3 is 11 residues. The CDR3 DNA is TGCAGTGCCGAAGGGGGGGGCCCTGAGTTCTTC. Translating it yields CSAEGGGPEFF.

V gene TRBV12-2 combines with J gene TRBJ1-1. TRBV12-2 is a documented pseudogene. This CDR3 region has 14 residues. This chain's CDR3 is CASRPLLHNTEAFF. The CDR3 region has the DNA TGTGCAAGTCGGCCCCTACTGCACAACACTGAAGCTTTCTTT.

This clone came up once. J is TRBJ2-1 and V is TRBV11-3, with 9 bases that match TRBD2. CDR3 length: 19 residues. Germline assignment: CDR1 SGHNT and CDR2 YENEEA. The V gene end was trimmed by 5 bases and the J gene end by 0 bases; junction bases not matched to a gene: 14. The chain's CDR3 is CASSPLPAGGPSSYNEQFF. CDR3 DNA sequence: TGTGCCAGCAGCCCCCTGCCAGCGGGAGGTCCTTCCTCCTACAATGAGCAGTTCTTC.

DNA for the CDR3: TGTGCCAGCAGTGAATCCTCGGTTATTGCGGGAGCGCTCACAGATACGCAGTATTTT. Protein: CASSESSVIAGALTDTQYF. The V and J genes are TRBV2 and TRBJ2-3, with TRBD2 matching over 7 bases. This CDR3 spans 19 amino acids. V trimming: 2 bases; J trimming: 2 bases; junction bases outside the gene matches: 16. Germline CDR1 SNHLY, CDR2 FYNNEI.

The chain employs TRBV4-1 and TRBJ2-5, with D possibly matching TRBD2 (6 bases). CDR1 and CDR2 (germline): MGHRA, YSYEKL. This CDR3 is 15 amino acids long. V lost 0 bases, J lost 5 bases, and 13 bases lay in between. The CDR3 protein is CASSQDPGETETQYF. CDR3 DNA sequence: TGCGCCAGCAGCCAAGATCCGGGGGAGACGGAGACCCAGTACTTC.

This chain connects TRBV7-9 to TRBJ2-5; a possible D gene is TRBD1 (6 bases). Trimming removed 1 base at V and 4 bases at J, with 16 bases between. This CDR3 contains 16 residues. Germline V gene data show CDR1 as SEHNR and CDR2 as FQNEAQ (reference sequence). Written as DNA, the CDR3 is TGTGCCAGCAGCTTAGATGTGGGAGAAGGGGGAGAGACCCAGTACTTC. Amino acids: CASSLDVGEGGETQYF.

This rearrangement joins TRBV6-5 to TRBJ2-1, with TRBD2 identical over 8 bases. The germline CDR1 and CDR2 sequences are MNHEY and SVGAGI. The CDR3 has 15 residues. V lost 2 bases and J lost 8; bases outside the gene matches: 8. The CDR3 is CASSYVPGLGDEQFF. CDR3 nucleotides: TGTGCCAGCAGTTACGTACCGGGACTAGGAGATGAGCAGTTCTTC.

This chain uses TRBV7-9 with TRBJ2-7; unclear D gene. This CDR3 comprises 11 residues. V lost 5 bases to trimming and J lost 5 bases, with 7 bases between them. From germline, CDR1 is SEHNR and CDR2 FQNEAQ (reference sequence). The CDR3 reads CASSHLDEQYF. The CDR3, as DNA: TGTGCCAGCAGCCATCTGGACGAGCAGTACTTC.

The V gene is TRBV4-1, the J gene TRBJ2-1; perhaps TRBD2 as D (5 bases). Between the trimmed V and J ends, which lost 1 base and 9 bases, there was a span of 10 bases. CDR1 MGHRA and CDR2 YSYEKL come from the germline V gene. The CDR3 totals 13 residues. The CDR3 protein is CASSQGFAGEQFF. The CDR3 nucleotides read TGCGCCAGCAGCCAAGGGTTCGCGGGTGAGCAGTTCTTC.

V is TRBV29-1 and J is TRBJ2-1; 11 nucleotides line up with TRBD2. V lost 3 bases and J lost 3; bases outside the gene matches: 7. The CDR3 has 16 residues. The V gene's germline CDR1 is SQVTM and CDR2 ANQGSEA. In nucleotides, the CDR3 is TGCAGCGTTGATGGTACTAGCGGGAGTCTCTACAATGAGCAGTTCTTC. This sequence encodes CSVDGTSGSLYNEQFF.

The rearrangement uses TRBV5-4 and TRBJ2-2, with TRBD2 matching over 13 bases. The CDR3 has 19 residues. CDR1 is SGHNT, CDR2 YYREEE, per germline (reference sequence). The ends lost 6 bases at V and 3 bases at J; junction bases unmatched: 14. As DNA, the CDR3 is TGTGCCAGCATAGGTGTTGATGGACTAGCGGGAGTATACACCGGGGAGCTGTTTTTT. The encoded protein is CASIGVDGLAGVYTGELFF.

V is TRBV7-8 and J is TRBJ2-3; 8 nucleotides line up with TRBD2. This CDR3 comprises 14 residues. J gave up 2 bases and V 8 bases, and 6 bases lay outside the gene matches. Germline V gene lookup returns CDR1 SGHVS and CDR2 FQNEAQ. Here the CDR3 DNA reads TGTGCCAGCGGGCGGGGGGTCAACACAGATACGCAGTATTTT. Protein: CASGRGVNTDTQYF. The full variable domain, with the rest looked up from reference TRBV7-8 and TRBJ2-3, is GAGVSQSPRYKVAKRGQDVALRCDPISGHVSLFWYQQALGQGPEFLTYFQNEAQLDKSGLPSDRFFAERPEGSVSTLKIQRTQQEDSAVYLCASGRGVNTDTQYFGPGTRLTVL.

The V and J genes are TRBV19 and TRBJ1-2, with D tentatively TRBD1 (5 bases). Germline V lookup: CDR1 LNHDA, CDR2 SQIVND (reference sequence). The CDR3 is 12 residues long. Trimming cost V 5 bases and J 7 bases, with 11 bases left between them. The CDR3 nucleotides are TGTGCCAGTAGTCCAGGGTTGAGTGGCTACACCTTC. It encodes CASSPGLSGYTF.

This rearrangement joins TRBV29-1 to TRBJ2-1; 13 nucleotides align to TRBD2. V was clipped by 3 bases and J by 10 bases; unmatched bases: 9. Germline loops: CDR1 SQVTM, CDR2 ANQGSEA. This CDR3 contains 15 residues. As DNA, the CDR3 is TGCAGCGTTGATAAGCCGGGACTAGCGGGAAGGGAGCAGTTCTTC. Translated: CSVDKPGLAGREQFF.

V and J are TRBV7-9 and TRBJ2-7; D is uncertain. Trimming took off 1 base at V and 3 bases at J, with 7 bases between the two ends. CDR3 length: 13 amino acids. Germline values: CDR1 SEHNR, CDR2 FQNEAQ (reference sequence). The CDR3 nucleotides read TGTGCCAGCAGCTTAGAGAACAACTACGAGCAGTACTTC. Encoded protein: CASSLENNYEQYF.

This clone was seen just once. The rearrangement links TRBV28 to TRBJ2-1; 8 bases agree with TRBD2. V was clipped by 7 bases and J by 6 bases; unmatched bases: 11. The CDR3 is made up of 15 amino acids. Germline CDR1 and CDR2: MDHEN and SYDVKM. In DNA form, the CDR3 reads TGTGCCAGCAACCTACTAGCGGAGAGGAGCAATGAGCAGTTCTTC. This encodes CASNLLAERSNEQFF.